These 30 T cell receptor beta chains came from one sample sequenced in a study of cytomegalovirus exposure and HLA in healthy donors. The study ran its PCR with 60 Vbeta and 13 Jbeta primers. This table comes from immunoSEQ multiplex PCR, and its TCRdb copy is limited to in-frame clones, with some not included. The table lists some 190,000 clones, about four fifths of them singletons. Sequencing input: PBMCs. The receptors come from a man aged 18 to 35 in good health and CMV-seronegative.

CDR3 residues: CASSQEDRAYTDTQYF. The CDR3 DNA reads as TGCGCCAGCAGCCAAGAGGACAGGGCCTATACAGATACGCAGTATTTT. The chain joins TRBV4-3 to TRBJ2-3; 8 bases fit TRBD1. In germline, CDR1 is LGHNA, CDR2 YSLEER. V trimming: 0 bases; J trimming: 3 bases; junction bases outside the gene matches: 5. The CDR3 contains 16 residues.

This clone came up a few times. The DNA for the CDR3 is TGTGCCAGCAGCTTAGATCGGGGGGGCTCCTACGAGCAGTACTTC. Translated, it gives CASSLDRGGSYEQYF. The J gene is TRBJ2-7, the V gene TRBV11-2, with 8 bases identical to TRBD2. With 0 bases clipped from V and 0 bases from J, the junction kept 1 base outside the gene matches. The germline gives CDR1 SGHAT, CDR2 FQNNGV. This CDR3 comprises 15 residues. The full variable domain, its missing parts supplied by reference TRBV11-2 and TRBJ2-7, is EAGVAQSPRYKIIEKRQSVAFWCNPISGHATLYWYQQILGQGPKLLIQFQNNGVVDDSQLPKDRFSAERLKGVDSTLKIQPAKLEDSAVYLCASSLDRGGSYEQYFGPGTRLTVT.

This rearrangement joins TRBV27 to TRBJ1-2, with 11 bases matching TRBD1. The CDR3 covers 14 residues. Germline loops: CDR1 MNHEY, CDR2 SMNVEV (reference sequence). Losses at the gene ends were 8 bases for V and 2 bases for J; bases not matched to a gene: 4. This CDR3 is CASGGTGGNYGYTF. The CDR3 region has the DNA TGTGCCAGCGGGGGGACAGGGGGAAACTATGGCTACACCTTC.

V is TRBV7-9 and J is TRBJ2-1; TRBD2 matches 12 bases. V trimming: 5 bases; J trimming: 7 bases; junction bases outside the gene matches: 9. This CDR3 has 16 residues. Germline V gene sequence: CDR1 SEHNR, CDR2 FQNEAQ (reference sequence). The CDR3, as DNA: TGTGCCAGCAGCGGATCACCTAGCGGGGGGGTAAATGAGCAGTTCTTC. The encoded protein is CASSGSPSGGVNEQFF.

The chain joins TRBV7-2 to TRBJ2-7; D is unresolved. The CDR3 totals 17 residues. Trimming shortened V by 2 bases and J by 5 bases, and 22 bases separated the two germline ends. The germline gives CDR1 SGHTA, CDR2 FQGNSA. DNA for the CDR3: TGTGCCAGCAGCTTACCAACCCGCAGGCAGGCGTTTGACGAGCAGTACTTC. Its translation: CASSLPTRRQAFDEQYF.

V usage is TRBV7-2 and J usage is TRBJ1-2; 8 bases map to TRBD1. J gave up 6 bases and V 5 bases, and 5 bases lay outside the gene matches. Germline CDR1 and CDR2: SGHTA and FQGNSA. The CDR3 totals 13 residues. This chain's CDR3 is CASSRDRSDGYTF. The DNA for the CDR3 is TGTGCCAGCAGCAGGGACAGGTCGGATGGCTACACCTTC.

This clone was counted once. The chain links TRBV19 to TRBJ2-6; 7 bases line up with TRBD1. After removal of 3 bases from V and 2 bases from J, the junction contained 13 bases not matched to a gene. This CDR3 is 19 amino acids long. Germline CDR1 and CDR2: LNHDA and SQIVND (reference sequence). The CDR3 sequence: CASSISSAQGVTGANVLTF. The CDR3 DNA is TGTGCCAGTAGTATTTCCTCTGCGCAGGGGGTTACTGGGGCCAACGTCCTGACTTTC.

This rearrangement joins TRBV5-4 to TRBJ2-1; 10 bases align to TRBD2. Germline CDR1 SGHNT, CDR2 YYREEE (reference sequence). The CDR3 is made up of 15 amino acids. The junction had 6 bases not matched to a gene; V was cut back by 4 bases and J by 5 bases. The CDR3 sequence is CASSHASGRHNEQFF. CDR3 in DNA: TGTGCCAGCAGCCACGCTAGCGGGAGACACAATGAGCAGTTCTTC.

This sequence joins TRBV7-9 and TRBJ2-3, with 7 bases matching TRBD1. Unmatched junction bases numbered 11, after V lost 2 bases and J lost 0 bases. The CDR3 has 18 amino acids. CDR1 and CDR2 (germline): SEHNR, FQNEAQ (reference sequence). The CDR3 region has the DNA TGTGCCAGCAGCTTATTCCCCCCCGACAGGGCTAGCACAGATACGCAGTATTTT. Translating gives CASSLFPPDRASTDTQYF.

This clone was counted once. The gene calls are TRBV11-3 and TRBJ2-2, with TRBD1 matching over 7 bases. J lost 4 bases, V lost 5 bases, and 10 bases had no gene match. There are 16 residues in the CDR3. The germline V gene encodes CDR1 SGHNT and CDR2 YENEEA. CDR3 sequence (DNA): TGTGCCAGCAGCCCGAAGACAGGGTTCGGCACCGGGGAGCTGTTTTTT. It codes for CASSPKTGFGTGELFF.

This clone has a handful of counts. V gene TRBV7-8 combines with J gene TRBJ1-3, with D possibly TRBD1 on 6 matching bases. This CDR3 has 15 residues. Trimming took off 3 bases at V and 0 bases at J, with 9 bases between the two ends. Germline assignment: CDR1 SGHVS and CDR2 FQNEAQ. CDR3 bases: TGTGCCAGCAGCTTGAGGACAGTCTCTGGAAACACCATATATTTT. Protein: CASSLRTVSGNTIYF.

V gene TRBV29-1 combines with J gene TRBJ2-5; TRBD2 matches 7 bases. V trimming: 1 base; J trimming: 1 base; junction bases outside the gene matches: 0. The CDR3 is 13 amino acids. Germline V gene sequence: CDR1 SQVTM, CDR2 ANQGSEA. CDR3 sequence reads: CSVEGLAQETQYF. The CDR3 nucleotides read TGCAGCGTTGAAGGACTAGCCCAAGAGACCCAGTACTTC.

Here the CDR3 reads CASGETYPFKNIQYF. The CDR3 nucleotides are TGCGCCAGCGGAGAGACGTACCCCTTCAAAAACATTCAGTACTTC. V usage is TRBV10-1 and J usage is TRBJ2-4; D is undetermined. V lost 8 bases and J 3 bases, leaving 17 bases between the germline ends. From germline, CDR1 is WNHNN and CDR2 SYGVQD (reference sequence). The CDR3 loop spans 15 amino acids.

The gene calls are TRBV7-2 and TRBJ1-3; TRBD1 might be the D (5 bases). The CDR3 is made up of 18 amino acids. Per germline, CDR1 SGHTA and CDR2 FQGNSA. V was trimmed by 4 bases and J by 0 bases, leaving 19 bases between them. The DNA of the CDR3 is TGTGCCAGCAGCTCTCCGGGGGAGAGACCAAACTCTGGAAACACCATATATTTT. Protein product: CASSSPGERPNSGNTIYF.

V gene TRBV6-1 combines with J gene TRBJ2-7; D possibly corresponds to TRBD1 (7 bases). The germline CDR1 and CDR2 sequences are MNHNS and SASEGT. The CDR3 is made up of 15 amino acids. V lost 10 bases to trimming and J lost 3 bases, with 22 bases between them. The CDR3 loop is CATIPGGGGYYEQYF. CDR3 DNA sequence: TGTGCCACCATCCCCGGTGGAGGGGGCTACTACGAGCAGTACTTC.

This clone was seen once. The rearrangement uses TRBV5-1 and TRBJ1-1; D call uncertain. The V and J ends lost 4 bases and 4 bases respectively, with 17 bases between them. CDR3 length: 15 residues. Germline CDR1 and CDR2: SGHRS and YFSETQ. This CDR3 reads CASSAATGRGTEAFF. CDR3 nucleotides: TGCGCCAGCAGCGCTGCAACCGGTCGCGGCACTGAAGCTTTCTTT.

This clone was seen a single time. This sequence joins TRBV29-1 and TRBJ1-3, with D tentatively TRBD1 (6 bases). Per germline, CDR1 SQVTM and CDR2 ANQGSEA. The CDR3 has 13 amino acids. Here the CDR3 reads CSGGSRSGNTIYF. CDR3 DNA sequence: TGCAGTGGGGGCAGTCGCTCTGGAAACACCATATATTTT.

The chain employs TRBV6-6 and TRBJ1-1; D remains ambiguous. The V end lost 6 bases, the J end lost 4 bases, and 12 bases lay between the germline ends. Germline CDR1 and CDR2: MNHNY and SVGAGI (reference sequence). The CDR3 sequence is 13 residues long. CDR3 nucleotide sequence: TGTGCCAGCAGCCCGCCACAGATCACTGAAGCTTTCTTT. This encodes CASSPPQITEAFF.

The J gene is TRBJ2-1, the V gene TRBV6-6; D is ambiguous. This CDR3 is 11 amino acids long. CDR1 is MNHNY, CDR2 SVGAGI, per germline (reference sequence). The germline V and J ends were trimmed by 5 bases and 8 bases, with 7 bases remaining between them. The CDR3 region has the DNA TGTGCCAGCAGTAATAAGCATGAGCAGTTCTTC. Translated: CASSNKHEQFF.

The sample holds many counts of this clone. The V gene is TRBV6-1, the J gene TRBJ2-7; the match to TRBD1 covers 11 bases. Germline lookup yields CDR1 MNHNS and CDR2 SASEGT. This CDR3 has 15 amino acids. With 1 base clipped from V and 3 bases from J, the junction kept 2 bases outside the gene matches. This CDR3 reads CASSEDGTGGYEQYF. CDR3 DNA sequence: TGTGCCAGCAGTGAAGACGGGACAGGGGGCTACGAGCAGTACTTC.

The chain joins TRBV28 to TRBJ1-2, with D uncertain. This CDR3 spans 13 amino acids. Between the trimmed V and J ends, which lost 2 bases and 4 bases, there was a span of 8 bases. Per germline, CDR1 MDHEN and CDR2 SYDVKM. This chain's CDR3 is CASSLGGSYGYTF. The CDR3 nucleotides are TGTGCCAGCAGTTTAGGAGGTTCCTATGGCTACACCTTC.

V usage is TRBV5-4 and J usage is TRBJ1-1; 7 nucleotides line up with TRBD1. With V trimmed by 6 bases and J by 0 bases, 17 bases remained unmatched. This CDR3 is 18 amino acids long. Germline lookup yields CDR1 SGHNT and CDR2 YYREEE (reference sequence). The DNA for the CDR3 is TGTGCCAGCACCATCACAGGGGCGGGACCCCGTATGAACACTGAAGCTTTCTTT. Protein sequence: CASTITGAGPRMNTEAFF.

The chain couples TRBV7-9 to TRBJ2-1; 8 nucleotides agree with TRBD2. The CDR3 spans 15 residues. In germline, CDR1 is SEHNR, CDR2 FQNEAQ (reference sequence). The trim removed 3 bases at V and 5 bases at J, leaving 6 bases unmatched. The DNA of the CDR3 is TGTGCCAGCAGCTTGCGGGACGGGGGGGACAATGAGCAGTTCTTC. This codes for CASSLRDGGDNEQFF.

V gene TRBV7-3 combines with J gene TRBJ2-7; TRBD2 might be the D (5 bases). The CDR3 length is 13 residues. Trimming shortened V by 0 bases and J by 4 bases, and 7 bases separated the two germline ends. Germline V gives CDR1 SGHTA, CDR2 FQGTGA. For the CDR3, the DNA is TGTGCCAGCAGCTTAACGCGAGGGTACGAGCAGTACTTC. As protein: CASSLTRGYEQYF.

Only a few counts were recorded for this clone. The rearrangement links TRBV7-2 to TRBJ2-3; tentatively, D is TRBD1 (6 bases). This CDR3 is built from 15 residues. Per germline, CDR1 SGHTA and CDR2 FQGNSA. V was trimmed by 3 bases and J by 3 bases, leaving 13 bases between them. The chain's CDR3 is CASSLDTGSTDTQYF. Here the CDR3 DNA reads TGTGCCAGCAGCTTGGATACAGGGAGTACAGATACGCAGTATTTT.

Remarks on this clone: The same CDR3 is also encoded by other DNA sequences in this sample. The rearrangement joins TRBV10-3 to TRBJ2-7, with D tentatively TRBD1 (6 bases). The ends were cut back, 6 bases at V and 7 bases at J, with 16 bases in the middle. Germline V gene data show CDR1 as ENHRY and CDR2 as SYGVKD. The CDR3 has 13 amino acids. For the CDR3, the DNA is TGTGCCATCAGAGAAACTATAGGGGGAGAGCAGTACTTC. The encoded protein is CAIRETIGGEQYF.

This clone was seen a handful of times. The chain joins TRBV4-3 to TRBJ2-7; 7 bases are a match to TRBD1. Germline assignment: CDR1 LGHNA and CDR2 YSLEER. V dropped 0 bases and J dropped 2; count of bases not matched to a gene: 7. The CDR3 length is 16 residues. In DNA, the CDR3 is TGCGCCAGCAGCCAAGATTTCGGCAGGGGGACCTACGAGCAGTACTTC. The encoded protein is CASSQDFGRGTYEQYF.

V gene TRBV2 combines with J gene TRBJ1-1; TRBD1 matches at 7 bases. CDR3 size: 15 residues. CDR1 and CDR2 from the germline V gene are SNHLY and FYNNEI. V trimming: 7 bases; J trimming: 1 base; junction bases outside the gene matches: 9. In nucleotides, the CDR3 is TGTGCCAGCATGGAAACCGGGACAGCGAACACTGAAGCTTTCTTT. It codes for CASMETGTANTEAFF.

The chain employs TRBV27 and TRBJ2-4, with 7 bases fitting TRBD1. CDR1 and CDR2 from the germline V gene are MNHEY and SMNVEV (reference sequence). Trimming at V came to 2 bases and at J to 0 bases, leaving 4 bases not matched to a gene. The length of the CDR3 is 16 residues. The CDR3 DNA reads as TGTGCCAGCAGTTTAAGGGGGCTTCTAGCCAAAAACATTCAGTACTTC. It yields the protein CASSLRGLLAKNIQYF.

Only a few counts were recorded for this clone. J is TRBJ2-7 and V is TRBV4-3, with 7 positions matching TRBD1. J was trimmed by 5 bases and V by 2 bases; bases with no gene match: 12. The CDR3 covers 16 residues. Germline V lookup: CDR1 LGHNA, CDR2 YSLEER. The DNA for the CDR3 is TGCGCCAGCAGCCAACTGCGCGGAAGGGGGCCCAACGAGCAGTACTTC. Amino acid sequence: CASSQLRGRGPNEQYF.